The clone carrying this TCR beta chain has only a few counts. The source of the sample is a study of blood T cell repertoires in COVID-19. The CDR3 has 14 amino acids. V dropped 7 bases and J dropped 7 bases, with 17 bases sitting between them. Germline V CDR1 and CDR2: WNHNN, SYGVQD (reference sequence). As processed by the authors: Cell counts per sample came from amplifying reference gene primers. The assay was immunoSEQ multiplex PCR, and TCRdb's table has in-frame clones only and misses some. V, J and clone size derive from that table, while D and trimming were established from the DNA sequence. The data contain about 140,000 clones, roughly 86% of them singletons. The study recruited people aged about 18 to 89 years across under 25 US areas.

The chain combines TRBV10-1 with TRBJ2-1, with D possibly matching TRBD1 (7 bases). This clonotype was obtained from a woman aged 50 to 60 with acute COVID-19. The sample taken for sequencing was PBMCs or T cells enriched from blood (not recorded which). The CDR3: CASTWAGGGNEQFF. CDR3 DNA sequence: TGCGCCAGCACATGGGCAGGGGGAGGAAATGAGCAGTTCTTC.